This record covers a single T cell receptor (beta chain). V trimming: 5 bases; J trimming: 14 bases; junction bases outside the gene matches: 8. CDR1 and CDR2 from the germline V gene are SNHLY and FYNNEI. The CDR3 totals 13 residues. As originally analysed: Amplified reference gene primers provided the basis for estimating nucleated cell counts. Only in-frame clones appear in the TCRdb table, and some are missing; sequencing was by immunoSEQ multiplex PCR. The D gene and trimming were derived from the DNA, and the V and J assignments and clone size from that table. The sample shows 150,000 to 170,000 clones, 65% to 90% of them seen only once. The sample originates from a study of blood T cell repertoires in COVID-19. Study-wide background: Acute and convalescent COVID-19 specimens originated in the United States, Italy and Spain. From T cells, B-cell-depleted T cells, or PBMCs came the material, which was cDNA or gDNA.

Seattle's cohort entered during active infection and was followed longitudinally. The chain carries TRBV2 and TRBJ1-6; 8 bases are a match to TRBD1. The sample consisted of peripheral blood. This sequence was found in a woman aged 60-75 years with COVID-19, enrolled during active disease. CDR3: CASSRRQGITLHF. The CDR3 DNA follows: TGTGCCAGCAGTCGCAGACAGGGGATAACCCTCCACTTT.